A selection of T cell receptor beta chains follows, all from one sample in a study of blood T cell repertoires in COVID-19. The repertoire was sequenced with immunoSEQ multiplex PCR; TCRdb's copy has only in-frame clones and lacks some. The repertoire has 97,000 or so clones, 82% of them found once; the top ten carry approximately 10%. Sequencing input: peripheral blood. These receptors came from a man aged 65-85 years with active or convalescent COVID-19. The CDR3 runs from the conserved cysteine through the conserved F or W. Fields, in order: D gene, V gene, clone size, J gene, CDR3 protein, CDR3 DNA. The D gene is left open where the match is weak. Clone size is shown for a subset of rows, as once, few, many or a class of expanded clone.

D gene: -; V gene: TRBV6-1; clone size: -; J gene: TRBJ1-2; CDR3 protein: CASSESPRQTYGYTF; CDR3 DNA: TGTGCCAGCAGTGAAAGTCCCCGACAGACTTATGGCTACACCTTC
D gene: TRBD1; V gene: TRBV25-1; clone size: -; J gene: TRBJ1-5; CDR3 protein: CASIESRGDREKNQPQHF; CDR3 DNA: TGTGCCAGCATCGAATCGAGAGGAGACAGGGAAAAGAATCAGCCCCAGCATTTT
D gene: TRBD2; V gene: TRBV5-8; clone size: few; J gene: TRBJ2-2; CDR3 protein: CASRATSGTTGELFF; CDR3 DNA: TGTGCCAGCAGGGCCACTAGCGGCACCACCGGGGAGCTGTTTTTT
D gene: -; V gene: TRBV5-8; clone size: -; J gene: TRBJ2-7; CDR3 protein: CASSPGVHEQYF; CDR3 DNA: TGTGCCAGCAGCCCCGGGGTTCACGAGCAGTACTTC
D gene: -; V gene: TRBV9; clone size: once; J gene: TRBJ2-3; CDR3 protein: CASNPSGADTQYF; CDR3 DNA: TGTGCCAGCAACCCCTCGGGGGCAGATACGCAGTATTTT
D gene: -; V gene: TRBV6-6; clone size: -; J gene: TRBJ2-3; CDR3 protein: CASSAAGSTDTQYF; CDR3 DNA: TGTGCCAGCAGTGCGGCGGGGAGCACAGATACGCAGTATTTT
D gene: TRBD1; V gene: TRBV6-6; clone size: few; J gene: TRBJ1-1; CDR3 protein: CASSQQGAVTEAFF; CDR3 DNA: TGTGCCAGCAGCCAACAGGGGGCGGTAACTGAAGCTTTCTTT
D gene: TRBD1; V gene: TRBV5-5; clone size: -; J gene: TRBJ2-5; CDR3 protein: CASRSGTDKMTQYF; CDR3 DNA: TGTGCCAGCAGGTCCGGGACAGATAAGATGACCCAGTACTTC
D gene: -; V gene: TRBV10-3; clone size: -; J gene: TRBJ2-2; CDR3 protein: CAISEGRGVTGELFF; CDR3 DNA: TGTGCCATCAGTGAGGGCAGGGGCGTCACCGGGGAGCTGTTTTTT
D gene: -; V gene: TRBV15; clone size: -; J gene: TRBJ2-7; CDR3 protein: CATSRTLADTYEQYF; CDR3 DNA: TGTGCCACCAGCCGGACCTTAGCGGACACCTACGAGCAGTACTTC
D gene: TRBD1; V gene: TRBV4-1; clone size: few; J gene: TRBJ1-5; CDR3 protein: CASSQLPGTGSPQHF; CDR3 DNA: TGCGCCAGCAGCCAACTACCCGGGACAGGCTCTCCCCAGCATTTT
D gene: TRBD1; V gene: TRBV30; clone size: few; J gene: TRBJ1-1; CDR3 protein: CAWNMGTGASAFF; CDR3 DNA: TGTGCCTGGAATATGGGGACAGGGGCTTCGGCTTTCTTT
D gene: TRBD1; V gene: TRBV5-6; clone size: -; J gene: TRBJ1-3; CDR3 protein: CASSLVTGSKAIYF; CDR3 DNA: TGTGCCAGCAGCTTGGTGACAGGGAGTAAGGCCATATATTTT
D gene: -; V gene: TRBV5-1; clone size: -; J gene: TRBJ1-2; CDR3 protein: CASSQDSTYGYTF; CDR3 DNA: TGCGCCAGCAGCCAGGACAGTACCTATGGCTACACCTTC
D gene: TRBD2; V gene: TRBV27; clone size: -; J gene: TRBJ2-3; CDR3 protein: CASSSYKLAGTTDTQYF; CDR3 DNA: TGTGCCAGCAGTTCGTACAAACTAGCGGGGACCACAGATACGCAGTATTTT
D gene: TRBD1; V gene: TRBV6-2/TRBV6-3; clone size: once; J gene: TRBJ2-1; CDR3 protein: CASSYGAGGFHEQFF; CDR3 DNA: TGTGCCAGCAGTTACGGGGCAGGGGGCTTCCATGAGCAGTTCTTC
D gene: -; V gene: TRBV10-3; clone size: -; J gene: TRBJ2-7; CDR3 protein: CATLGGYEQYF; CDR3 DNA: TGTGCCACCCTAGGGGGCTACGAGCAGTACTTC
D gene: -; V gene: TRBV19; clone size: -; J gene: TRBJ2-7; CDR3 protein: CASSLGQHYEQYF; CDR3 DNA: TGTGCCAGTAGTCTAGGACAGCACTACGAGCAGTACTTC
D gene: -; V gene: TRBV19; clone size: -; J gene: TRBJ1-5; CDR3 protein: CASKMGQSSSQPQHF; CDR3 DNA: TGTGCCAGTAAAATGGGACAAAGCTCGAGTCAGCCCCAGCATTTT
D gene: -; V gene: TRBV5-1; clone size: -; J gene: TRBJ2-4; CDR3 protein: CASSLGDTKNIQYF; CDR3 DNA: TGCGCCAGCAGCTTGGGTGACACCAAAAACATTCAGTACTTC
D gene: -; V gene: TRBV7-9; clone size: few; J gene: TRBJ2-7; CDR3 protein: CASSLRDSHYEQYF; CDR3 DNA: TGTGCCAGCAGCTTAAGGGACTCTCACTACGAGCAGTACTTC
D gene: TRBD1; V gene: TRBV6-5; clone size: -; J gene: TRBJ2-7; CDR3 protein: CASSYLGQGGEQYF; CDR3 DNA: TGTGCCAGCAGTTACTTGGGACAGGGAGGCGAGCAGTACTTC
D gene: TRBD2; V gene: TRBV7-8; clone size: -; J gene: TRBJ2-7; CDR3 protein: CASSLGTSDFSYEQYF; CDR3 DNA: TGTGCCAGCAGCCTGGGGACTAGCGATTTTTCCTACGAGCAGTACTTC
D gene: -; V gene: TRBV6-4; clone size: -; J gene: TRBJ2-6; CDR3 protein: CASSDFTGSGANVLTF; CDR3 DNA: TGTGCCAGCAGTGATTTCACAGGGTCTGGGGCCAACGTCCTGACTTTC
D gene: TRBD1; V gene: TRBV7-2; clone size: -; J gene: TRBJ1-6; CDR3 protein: CASSPGTGYNSPLHF; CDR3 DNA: TGTGCCAGCAGCCCCGGGACAGGGTATAATTCACCCCTCCACTTT
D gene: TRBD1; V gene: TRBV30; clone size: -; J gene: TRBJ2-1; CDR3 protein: CAWSVQAYRGASYNEQFF; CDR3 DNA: TGTGCCTGGAGTGTACAGGCCTACAGGGGAGCCTCCTACAATGAGCAGTTCTTC
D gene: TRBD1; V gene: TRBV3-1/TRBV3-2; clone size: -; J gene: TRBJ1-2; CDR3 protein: CASSRTGVNYGYTF; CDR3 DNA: TGTGCCAGCAGCCGGACAGGGGTCAACTATGGCTACACCTTC
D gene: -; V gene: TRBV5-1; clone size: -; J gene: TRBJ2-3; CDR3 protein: CASSLDPSSTDTQYF; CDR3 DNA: TGCGCCAGCAGCCTGGATCCCAGTAGCACAGATACGCAGTATTTT
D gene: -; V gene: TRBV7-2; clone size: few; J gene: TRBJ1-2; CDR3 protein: CASSLDNSYGYTF; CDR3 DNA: TGTGCCAGCAGCTTAGACAATTCCTATGGCTACACCTTC
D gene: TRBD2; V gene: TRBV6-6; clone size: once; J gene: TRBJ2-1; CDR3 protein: CASSQFGGGKNEQFF; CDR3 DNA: TGTGCCAGCAGCCAATTCGGCGGGGGGAAGAATGAGCAGTTCTTC
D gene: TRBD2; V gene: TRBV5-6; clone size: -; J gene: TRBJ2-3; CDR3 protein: CASSGSGATDTQYF; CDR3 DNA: TGTGCCAGCTCAGGTAGCGGGGCGACAGATACGCAGTATTTT
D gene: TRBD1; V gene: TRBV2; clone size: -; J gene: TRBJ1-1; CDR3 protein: CASSEVPGGAFF; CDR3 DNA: TGTGCCAGCAGTGAAGTCCCAGGGGGAGCTTTCTTT
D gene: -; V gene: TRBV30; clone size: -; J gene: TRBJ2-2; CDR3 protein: CAWRDPGLYTGELFF; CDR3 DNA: TGTGCCTGGAGGGATCCGGGACTGTACACCGGGGAGCTGTTTTTT
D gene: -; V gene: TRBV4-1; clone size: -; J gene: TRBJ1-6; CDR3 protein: CASSQGAGVRPGNSPLHF; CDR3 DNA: TGCGCCAGCAGCCAGGGGGCAGGCGTACGTCCCGGCAATTCACCCCTCCACTTT
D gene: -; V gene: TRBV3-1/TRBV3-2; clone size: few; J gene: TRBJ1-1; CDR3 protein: CASSRLSGNTEAFF; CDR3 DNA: TGTGCCAGCAGCCGACTTTCTGGGAACACTGAAGCTTTCTTT
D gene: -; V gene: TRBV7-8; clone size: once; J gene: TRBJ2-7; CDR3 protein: CASSFSTDSSYEQYF; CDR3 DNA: TGTGCCAGCAGCTTTTCGACAGACTCGTCCTACGAGCAGTACTTC
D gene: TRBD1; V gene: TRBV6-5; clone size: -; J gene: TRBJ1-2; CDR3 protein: CASSYAPTGPNYGYTF; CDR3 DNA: TGTGCCAGCAGTTACGCCCCGACAGGGCCGAACTATGGCTACACCTTC
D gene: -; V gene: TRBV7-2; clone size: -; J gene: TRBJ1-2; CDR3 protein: CASSTHRLANYGYTF; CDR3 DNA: TGTGCCAGCAGCACCCACAGATTAGCTAACTATGGCTACACCTTC
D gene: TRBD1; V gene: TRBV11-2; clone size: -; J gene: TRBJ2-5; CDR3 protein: CASSTHRGETQYF; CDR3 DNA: TGTGCCAGCAGCACTCACAGGGGGGAGACCCAGTACTTC
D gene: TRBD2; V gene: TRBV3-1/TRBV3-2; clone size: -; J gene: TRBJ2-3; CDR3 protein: CASSFGGDTQYF; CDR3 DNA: TGTGCCAGCAGCTTCGGGGGGGATACGCAGTATTTT
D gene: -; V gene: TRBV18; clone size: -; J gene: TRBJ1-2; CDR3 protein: CASSTGGTPNYGYTF; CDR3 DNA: TGTGCCAGCTCAACGGGAGGTACTCCGAACTATGGCTACACCTTC
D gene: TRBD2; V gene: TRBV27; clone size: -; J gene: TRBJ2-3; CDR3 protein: CASRGLAGGDTQYF; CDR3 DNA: TGTGCCAGCAGAGGACTAGCGGGGGGAGATACGCAGTATTTT
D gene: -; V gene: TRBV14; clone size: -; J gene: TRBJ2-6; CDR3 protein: CASSTGGSGANVLTF; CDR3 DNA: TGTGCCAGCAGCACCGGGGGCTCTGGGGCCAACGTCCTGACTTTC
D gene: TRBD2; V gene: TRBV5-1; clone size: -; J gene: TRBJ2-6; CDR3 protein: CASTERGSGANVLTF; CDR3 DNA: TGCGCCAGCACCGAGCGGGGATCCGGGGCCAACGTCCTGACTTTC
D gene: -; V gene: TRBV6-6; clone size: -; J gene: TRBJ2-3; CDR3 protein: CASSLSGGIRDTQYF; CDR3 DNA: TGTGCCAGCAGTCTCTCGGGGGGCATTAGAGATACGCAGTATTTT
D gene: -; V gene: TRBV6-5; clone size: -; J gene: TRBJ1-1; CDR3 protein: CASSYSSLRVNTEAFF; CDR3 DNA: TGTGCCAGCAGTTACTCGAGCCTTCGAGTGAACACTGAAGCTTTCTTT
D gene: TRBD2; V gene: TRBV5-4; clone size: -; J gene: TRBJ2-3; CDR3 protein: CASSLELRLAGNTDTQYF; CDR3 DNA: TGTGCCAGCAGCTTGGAGCTTCGGCTAGCGGGAAACACAGATACGCAGTATTTT
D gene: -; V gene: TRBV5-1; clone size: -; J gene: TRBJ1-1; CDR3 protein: CASSLDHRTNTEAFF; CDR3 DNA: TGCGCCAGCAGCTTGGATCACAGGACGAACACTGAAGCTTTCTTT
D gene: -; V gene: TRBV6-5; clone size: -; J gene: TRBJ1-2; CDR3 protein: CASSNSRTEYGYTF; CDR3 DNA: TGTGCCAGCAGTAACTCCAGGACAGAGTATGGCTACACCTTC